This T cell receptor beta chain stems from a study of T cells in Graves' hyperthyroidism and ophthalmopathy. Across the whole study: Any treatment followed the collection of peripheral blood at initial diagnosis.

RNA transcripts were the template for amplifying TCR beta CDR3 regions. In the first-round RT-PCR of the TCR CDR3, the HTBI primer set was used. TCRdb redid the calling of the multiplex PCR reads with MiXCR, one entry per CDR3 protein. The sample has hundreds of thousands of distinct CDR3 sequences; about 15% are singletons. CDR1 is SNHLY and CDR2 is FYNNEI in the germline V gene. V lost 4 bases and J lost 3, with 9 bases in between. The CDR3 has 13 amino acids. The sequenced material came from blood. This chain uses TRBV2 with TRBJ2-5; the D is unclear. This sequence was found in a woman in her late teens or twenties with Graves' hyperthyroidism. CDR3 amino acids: CASSADAKETQYF. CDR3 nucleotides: TGTGCCAGCAGTGCCGACGCCAAAGAGACCCAGTACTTC.